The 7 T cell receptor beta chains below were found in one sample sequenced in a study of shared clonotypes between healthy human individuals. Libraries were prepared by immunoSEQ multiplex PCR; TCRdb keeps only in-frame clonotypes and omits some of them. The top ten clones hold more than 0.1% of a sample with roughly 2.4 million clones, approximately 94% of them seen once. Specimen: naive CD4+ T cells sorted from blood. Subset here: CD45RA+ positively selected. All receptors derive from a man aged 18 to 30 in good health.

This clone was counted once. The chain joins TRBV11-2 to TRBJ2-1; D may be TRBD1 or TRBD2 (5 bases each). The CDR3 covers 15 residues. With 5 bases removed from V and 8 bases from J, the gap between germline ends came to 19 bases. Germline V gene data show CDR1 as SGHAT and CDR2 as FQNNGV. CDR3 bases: TGTGCCAGCAGCCCCCGGGACCCTCGCCTGCATGAGCAGTTCTTC. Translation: CASSPRDPRLHEQFF.

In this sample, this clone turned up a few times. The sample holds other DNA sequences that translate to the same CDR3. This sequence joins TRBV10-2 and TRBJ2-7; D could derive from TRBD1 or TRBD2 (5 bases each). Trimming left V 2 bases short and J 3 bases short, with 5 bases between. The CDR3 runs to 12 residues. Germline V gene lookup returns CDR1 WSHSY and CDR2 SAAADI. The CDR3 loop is CASSEGGYEQYF. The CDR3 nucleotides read TGCGCCAGCAGTGAGGGGGGCTACGAGCAGTACTTC.

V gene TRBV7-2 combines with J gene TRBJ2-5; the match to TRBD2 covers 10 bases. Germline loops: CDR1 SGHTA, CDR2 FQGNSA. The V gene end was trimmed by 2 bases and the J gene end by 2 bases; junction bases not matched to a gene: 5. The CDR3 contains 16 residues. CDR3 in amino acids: CASSLTSGKKQETQYF. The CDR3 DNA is TGTGCCAGCAGCTTAACTAGCGGGAAAAAACAAGAGACCCAGTACTTC. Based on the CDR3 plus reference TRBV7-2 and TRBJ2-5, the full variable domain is GAGVSQSPSNKVTEKGKDVELRCDPISGHTALYWYRQSLGQGLEFLIYFQGNSAPDKSGLPSDRFSAERTGGSVSTLTIQRTQQEDSAVYLCASSLTSGKKQETQYFGPGTRLLVL.

The CDR3 bases are TGTGCCAGCAGCTTAGTGTCCGGGGCCAAAACCCTTCAGTACTTC. Amino acids: CASSLVSGAKTLQYF. The V and J genes are TRBV11-3 and TRBJ2-4; either TRBD1 or TRBD2 may fit D (5 bases each). The CDR3 covers 15 residues. Trimming pared 1 base from V and 11 bases from J, leaving 18 bases between. CDR1 and CDR2 (germline): SGHNT, YENEEA.

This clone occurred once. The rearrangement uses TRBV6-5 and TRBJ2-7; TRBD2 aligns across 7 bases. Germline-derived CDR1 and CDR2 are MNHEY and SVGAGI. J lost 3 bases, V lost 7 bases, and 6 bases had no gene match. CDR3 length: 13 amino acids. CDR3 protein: CASKPTSNYEQYF. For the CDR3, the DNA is TGTGCCAGCAAGCCGACTAGCAACTACGAGCAGTACTTC.

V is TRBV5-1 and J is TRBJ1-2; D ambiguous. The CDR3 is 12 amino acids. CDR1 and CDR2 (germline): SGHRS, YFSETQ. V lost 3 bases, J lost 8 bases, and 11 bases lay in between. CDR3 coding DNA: TGCGCCAGCAGCTCCGACCCACCCGGCTACACCTTC. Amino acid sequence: CASSSDPPGYTF.

The CDR3 loop reads CASSFGGGGASDTQYF. Written as DNA, the CDR3 is TGTGCCAGCAGCTTTGGTGGCGGGGGGGCCTCGGATACGCAGTATTTT. V and J are TRBV7-9 and TRBJ2-3, with 9 bases that match TRBD2. CDR3 length: 16 residues. CDR1 and CDR2 from the germline V gene are SEHNR and FQNEAQ (reference sequence). V lost 3 bases to trimming and J lost 6 bases; unmatched junction nucleotides: 10.